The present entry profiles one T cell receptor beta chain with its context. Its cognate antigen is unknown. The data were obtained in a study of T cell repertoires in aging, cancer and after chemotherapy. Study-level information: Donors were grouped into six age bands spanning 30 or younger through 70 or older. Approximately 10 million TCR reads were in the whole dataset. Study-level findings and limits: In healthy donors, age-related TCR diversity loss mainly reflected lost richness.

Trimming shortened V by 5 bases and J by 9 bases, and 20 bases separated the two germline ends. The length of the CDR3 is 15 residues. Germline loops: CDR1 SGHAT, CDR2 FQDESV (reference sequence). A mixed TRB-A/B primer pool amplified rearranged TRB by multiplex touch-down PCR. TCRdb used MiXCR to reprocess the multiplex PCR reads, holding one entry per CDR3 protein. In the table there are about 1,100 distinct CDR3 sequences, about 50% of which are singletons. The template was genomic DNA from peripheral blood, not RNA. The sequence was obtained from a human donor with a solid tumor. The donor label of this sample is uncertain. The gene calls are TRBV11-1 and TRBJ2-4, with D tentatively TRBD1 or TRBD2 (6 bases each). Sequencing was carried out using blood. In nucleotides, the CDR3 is TGTGCCAGCAGCAATAGGGGGGTCTCTCGGGGCATTCAGTACTTC. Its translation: CASSNRGVSRGIQYF. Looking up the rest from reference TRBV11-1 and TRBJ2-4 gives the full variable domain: EAEVAQSPRYKITEKSQAVAFWCDPISGHATLYWYRQILGQGPELLVQFQDESVVDDSQLPKDRFSAERLKGVDSTLKIQPAELGDSAMYLCASSNRGVSRGIQYFGAGTRLSVL.